This T cell receptor beta chain was captured in a study of T cell responses to AZD1222 COVID-19 vaccine. Points from the study as a whole: Recipients of two AZD1222 doses showed rising Spike-specific TCR breadth and depth.

For this clone: Its antigen remains unidentified.

The V gene's germline CDR1 is MNHEY and CDR2 SVGAGI. V was clipped by 1 base and J by 2 bases, with 11 bases between them. There are 16 residues in the CDR3. Clones were sequenced by immunoSEQ multiplex PCR, and TCRdb holds only the in-frame ones, with some missing. The repertoire holds tens of thousands of clones, less than 85% seen once, with 3% to 4% in the top ten. The chain uses TRBV6-5 and TRBJ1-4, with D possibly matching TRBD1 (5 bases). This clonotype was obtained from an adult in good health. The sequencing used peripheral blood, collected on day 0 of AZD1222 vaccination. CDR3 sequence: CASSYYSGTTNEKLFF. The CDR3 nucleotides read TGTGCCAGCAGTTACTACTCGGGGACTACTAATGAAAAACTGTTTTTT.